A selection of T cell receptor beta chains follows, all from one sample in a study of T cell responses to AZD1222 COVID-19 vaccine. Clones were read by immunoSEQ multiplex PCR, and TCRdb kept only the in-frame ones, dropping some. The data show 90,000 to 150,000 clones, roughly 91% seen once. Here the sequenced sample was peripheral blood, taken 28 days after the second AZD1222 dose. The origin of the receptors is an adult who received the AZD1222 COVID-19 vaccine. The CDR3 runs from the conserved cysteine through the conserved F or W. A D gene is named only where the DNA matches it firmly. The size of a clone is reported for some rows only, either as once, few or many, or as a class for expanded clones.

clone_size: NA
d_call: NA
cdr3_length: 16
v_call: TRBV7-6
j_call: TRBJ1-5
cdr3_nt: TGTGCCAGCAGCTTAGACGACAGAGGTAGCAATCAGCCCCAGCATTTT
cdr3_aa: CASSLDDRGSNQPQHF

clone_size: NA
d_call: TRBD1
cdr3_length: 14
v_call: TRBV30
j_call: TRBJ2-4
cdr3_nt: TGTGCCTGGAGCCCGACAGGGGTCAAAAACATTCAGTACTTC
cdr3_aa: CAWSPTGVKNIQYF

clone_size: NA
d_call: NA
cdr3_length: 13
v_call: TRBV7-3
j_call: TRBJ1-1
cdr3_nt: TGTGCCAGCAGCCCCAGGGAAAACACTGAAGCTTTCTTT
cdr3_aa: CASSPRENTEAFF

clone_size: NA
d_call: NA
cdr3_length: 13
v_call: TRBV28
j_call: TRBJ1-2
cdr3_nt: TGTGCCAGCAGTTTATCGACAGAAACACGCTACACCTTC
cdr3_aa: CASSLSTETRYTF

clone_size: NA
d_call: NA
cdr3_length: 17
v_call: TRBV5-1
j_call: TRBJ1-3
cdr3_nt: TGCGCCAGCAGCTTGTTGTCAGTCGGACAACGAGGAAACACCATATATTTT
cdr3_aa: CASSLLSVGQRGNTIYF

clone_size: few
d_call: TRBD1
cdr3_length: 14
v_call: TRBV6-5
j_call: TRBJ1-1
cdr3_nt: TGTGCCAGCAGCCTTAACAGGGGCGGTACTGAAGCTTTCTTT
cdr3_aa: CASSLNRGGTEAFF

clone_size: NA
d_call: TRBD2
cdr3_length: 15
v_call: TRBV24-1
j_call: TRBJ2-1
cdr3_nt: TGTGCCACCAGTGTACAGCGGGGGGGCAAGAATGAGCAGTTCTTC
cdr3_aa: CATSVQRGGKNEQFF

clone_size: NA
d_call: TRBD2
cdr3_length: 15
v_call: TRBV4-3
j_call: TRBJ2-1
cdr3_nt: TGCGCCAGCAGCGGACGGGAGGGCCTCTACAATGAGCAGTTCTTC
cdr3_aa: CASSGREGLYNEQFF

clone_size: NA
d_call: NA
cdr3_length: 13
v_call: TRBV19
j_call: TRBJ2-5
cdr3_nt: TGTGCCAGTAGACACACTACAGGGGAGACCCAGTACTTC
cdr3_aa: CASRHTTGETQYF

clone_size: NA
d_call: NA
cdr3_length: 12
v_call: TRBV28
j_call: TRBJ2-5
cdr3_nt: TGTGCCAGCAGGGGGACCAAAGAGACCCAGTACTTC
cdr3_aa: CASRGTKETQYF

clone_size: NA
d_call: NA
cdr3_length: 16
v_call: TRBV9
j_call: TRBJ1-6
cdr3_nt: TGTGCCAGCAGCGTAGACGTGGGGAAAGAGGAATCACCCCTCCACTTT
cdr3_aa: CASSVDVGKEESPLHF

clone_size: NA
d_call: TRBD1
cdr3_length: 12
v_call: TRBV9
j_call: TRBJ1-2
cdr3_nt: TGTGCCAGCAGCAGGACAGGCTATGGCTACACCTTC
cdr3_aa: CASSRTGYGYTF

clone_size: NA
d_call: NA
cdr3_length: 14
v_call: TRBV4-2
j_call: TRBJ1-1
cdr3_nt: TGTGCCAGCAGCCAAGACCCGGCTGAGGGAGAAGCTTTCTTT
cdr3_aa: CASSQDPAEGEAFF

clone_size: few
d_call: NA
cdr3_length: 14
v_call: TRBV30
j_call: TRBJ2-7
cdr3_nt: TGTGCCTGGGGGGGGAGGACAGATACCTACGAGCAGTACTTC
cdr3_aa: CAWGGRTDTYEQYF

clone_size: once
d_call: TRBD1
cdr3_length: 17
v_call: TRBV24-1
j_call: TRBJ2-2
cdr3_nt: TGTGCCACCAGTGATTGGAGAGGACAGGGGAGTGCCGGGGAGCTGTTTTTT
cdr3_aa: CATSDWRGQGSAGELFF

clone_size: NA
d_call: TRBD1
cdr3_length: 16
v_call: TRBV2
j_call: TRBJ1-5
cdr3_nt: TGTGCCAGTCAATCAATCGGGACAGACTACAATCAGCCCCAGCATTTT
cdr3_aa: CASQSIGTDYNQPQHF

clone_size: NA
d_call: NA
cdr3_length: 14
v_call: TRBV5-6
j_call: TRBJ2-1
cdr3_nt: TGTGCCAGCAGCTCCGCCTGGCGGGACAATGAGCAGTTCTTC
cdr3_aa: CASSSAWRDNEQFF

clone_size: NA
d_call: NA
cdr3_length: 15
v_call: TRBV18
j_call: TRBJ1-2
cdr3_nt: TGTGCCAGCTCACCACTCCGGGGACTGGGGGATGGCTACACCTTC
cdr3_aa: CASSPLRGLGDGYTF

clone_size: few
d_call: NA
cdr3_length: 17
v_call: TRBV11-3
j_call: TRBJ2-7
cdr3_nt: TGTGCCAGCAGCTTGGCACACAGTGACTCGGGGATTTACGAGCAGTACTTC
cdr3_aa: CASSLAHSDSGIYEQYF

clone_size: NA
d_call: NA
cdr3_length: 14
v_call: TRBV7-9
j_call: TRBJ1-2
cdr3_nt: TGTGCCAGCAGGGGGCAATCGAGTGTTGGTGGCTACACCTTC
cdr3_aa: CASRGQSSVGGYTF

clone_size: once
d_call: TRBD1
cdr3_length: 17
v_call: TRBV5-4
j_call: TRBJ1-4
cdr3_nt: TGTGCCAGCAGCCAGGGCGCAGGGGGCAGGGCTAATGAAAAACTGTTTTTT
cdr3_aa: CASSQGAGGRANEKLFF

clone_size: NA
d_call: NA
cdr3_length: 16
v_call: TRBV4-1
j_call: TRBJ1-6
cdr3_nt: TGCGCCAGCAGCCAAGATCGAGCAGTGACTAATTCACCCCTCCACTTT
cdr3_aa: CASSQDRAVTNSPLHF

clone_size: NA
d_call: NA
cdr3_length: 14
v_call: TRBV6-4
j_call: TRBJ2-3
cdr3_nt: TGTGCCAGCAGTGTTCACGAAAACACAGATACGCAGTATTTT
cdr3_aa: CASSVHENTDTQYF

clone_size: NA
d_call: NA
cdr3_length: 15
v_call: TRBV28
j_call: TRBJ1-2
cdr3_nt: TGTGCCAGCAGTTCGTCAGGGGCCTCTAACTATGGCTACACCTTC
cdr3_aa: CASSSSGASNYGYTF

clone_size: once
d_call: NA
cdr3_length: 14
v_call: TRBV9
j_call: TRBJ2-5
cdr3_nt: TGTGCCAGCAGCGTTACGGGGGTCCAAGAGACCCAGTACTTC
cdr3_aa: CASSVTGVQETQYF

clone_size: few
d_call: NA
cdr3_length: 13
v_call: TRBV11-3
j_call: TRBJ2-7
cdr3_nt: TGTGCCAGCAGCTTAGTCGTGGGTGGCGAGCAGTACTTC
cdr3_aa: CASSLVVGGEQYF